The 32 T cell receptor beta chains presented below share a single source sample, sequenced in a study of CD8+CD57+ T cells in acquired aplastic anemia. Genomic DNA templated the TCR beta VDJ and CDR3 profiling. TCRdb fed the reads into MiXCR, producing one record per CDR3 protein. The sample shows roughly 420,000 distinct CDR3 sequences, approximately 70% of them seen only once. Specimen: sorted CD4+, CD8+, or CD8+CD57+ T cells (not recorded which) from PBMCs. The receptors were gathered from a human donor in good health, serving as a control.

With regard to this clonotype: As the CDR3 is not closed by the conserved phenylalanine or tryptophan, this likely results from a read error. Because the CDR3's place on the DNA is in doubt, the DNA is left out and the CDR3 is given as listed by TCRdb. The chain employs TRBV7-8 and TRBJ1-6. The CDR3 is 13 amino acids in total, end residues counted. The germline CDR1 and CDR2 sequences are SGHVS and FQNEAQ. Here the CDR3 reads CASSSRAVPYDQY.

This sequence joins TRBV13 and TRBJ2-1; D may be TRBD1 or TRBD2 (6 bases each). Germline assignment: CDR1 PRHDT and CDR2 FYEKMQ (reference sequence). Trimming took 1 base from V and 0 from J, leaving 16 bases between them. The length of the CDR3 is 18 residues. CDR3 protein: CASSLVSGAKSSYNEQFF. The CDR3 coding sequence is TGTGCCAGCAGCTTAGTTTCGGGGGCCAAAAGCTCCTACAATGAGCAGTTCTTC.

This clonotype has only a few counts. The gene calls are TRBV7-2 and TRBJ2-7; D assignment may be TRBD1 or TRBD2 (6 bases each). The CDR3 covers 14 residues. CDR1 and CDR2 from the germline V gene are SGHTA and FQGNSA. The V and J ends lost 4 bases and 0 bases respectively, with 10 bases between them. In DNA, the CDR3 is TGTGCCAGCAGCTCTGGAGGGGGCTCCTACGAGCAGTACTTC. Translating it yields CASSSGGGSYEQYF.

The chain has TRBV19 and TRBJ2-2, with 9 bases that match TRBD1. The CDR3 sequence is 16 residues long. Losses at the gene ends were 5 bases for V and 6 bases for J; bases not matched to a gene: 10. Germline values: CDR1 LNHDA, CDR2 SQIVND (reference sequence). CDR3 region: CASSSPGQGLSGELFF. The CDR3 bases are TGTGCCAGTAGTTCCCCCGGACAGGGGTTATCCGGGGAGCTGTTTTTT.

This clonotype showed up many times. CDR3 residues: CASSPTVASQETQYF. Here the CDR3 DNA reads TGTGCCAGCAGCCCCACCGTAGCCAGCCAAGAGACCCAGTACTTC. The chain employs TRBV5-8 and TRBJ2-5; D is undetermined. Between the trimmed V and J ends, which lost 4 bases and 1 base, there was a span of 14 bases. CDR3 length: 15 amino acids. Germline V gene sequence: CDR1 SGHTS, CDR2 YDEGEE. The full variable domain, rest sourced from reference TRBV5-8 and TRBJ2-5, is EAGVTQSPTHLIKTRGQQATLRCSPISGHTSVYWYQQALGLGLQFLLWYDEGEERNRGNFPPRFSGRQFPNYSSELNVNALELEDSALYLCASSPTVASQETQYFGPGTRLLVL.

This clonotype occurred many times. The rearrangement joins TRBV2 to TRBJ2-7, with 10 bases fitting TRBD2. CDR1 and CDR2 from the germline V gene are SNHLY and FYNNEI. CDR3 size: 14 residues. V gave up 5 bases and J gave up 4 bases; unmatched junction bases: 5. The CDR3 DNA sequence: TGTGCCAGCAGTCGGGGACTAGCGCTGTACGAGCAGTACTTC. This codes for CASSRGLALYEQYF.

A few counts support this clonotype. A single base separates this from a much larger clone, so it may be a read error. This chain connects TRBV5-8 to TRBJ1-1; D is undetermined. The CDR3 contains 15 residues. The germline V and J ends were trimmed by 2 bases and 8 bases, with 19 bases remaining between them. Germline lookup yields CDR1 SGHTS and CDR2 YDEGEE. CDR3 sequence: CASSFAGGGLGEAFF. The CDR3 DNA reads TGTGCCAGCAGCTTTGCGGGCGGAGGGTTAGGAGAAGCTTTCTTT. Full variable domain (missing parts from reference TRBV5-8 and TRBJ1-1): EAGVTQSPTHLIKTRGQQATLRCSPISGHTSVYWYQQALGLGLQFLLWYDEGEERNRGNFPPRFSGRQFPNYSSELNVNALELEDSALYLCASSFAGGGLGEAFFGQGTRLTVV.

This rearrangement joins TRBV5-4 to TRBJ1-2; the D is unclear. Germline lookup yields CDR1 SGHNT and CDR2 YYREEE (reference sequence). The CDR3 has 16 amino acids. The V end lost 4 bases, the J end lost 4 bases, and 20 bases lay between the germline ends. The CDR3 reads CASSPETSSPSYGYTF. CDR3 DNA: TGTGCCAGCAGCCCTGAGACAAGCAGCCCCAGCTATGGCTACACCTTC. The full variable domain, in which reference TRBV5-4 and TRBJ1-2 provide the parts outside the CDR3, is ETGVTQSPTHLIKTRGQQVTLRCSSQSGHNTVSWYQQALGQGPQFIFQYYREEENGRGNFPPRFSGLQFPNYSSELNVNALELDDSALYLCASSPETSSPSYGYTFGSGTRLTVV.

This clonotype was observed many times. The chain employs TRBV19 and TRBJ1-1; D is unclear. Germline CDR1 reads LNHDA; CDR2 reads SQIVND (reference sequence). This CDR3 spans 13 amino acids. The ends were cut back, 5 bases at V and 3 bases at J, with 10 bases in the middle. CDR3 region: CASSLRWDTEAFF. CDR3 sequence (DNA): TGTGCCAGTAGTCTAAGATGGGACACTGAAGCTTTCTTT. The full variable domain, completed using reference TRBV19 and TRBJ1-1, is DGGITQSPKYLFRKEGQNVTLSCEQNLNHDAMYWYRQDPGQGLRLIYYSQIVNDFQKGDIAEGYSVSREKKESFPLTVTSAQKNPTAFYLCASSLRWDTEAFFGQGTRLTVV.

Many counts were recorded for this clonotype. The rearrangement uses TRBV12-5 and TRBJ2-5; TRBD2 aligns across 10 bases. The CDR3 runs 15 residues. The V segment lost 2 bases and the J segment 3 bases; nucleotides outside the gene matches: 3. Germline CDR1 LGHNT, CDR2 FRNRAP. This CDR3 is CASGLMLAGEETQYF. The CDR3, as DNA: TGTGCTAGTGGTTTGATGCTAGCGGGGGAAGAGACCCAGTACTTC.

Remarks on this clonotype: At one end, the junction sequence differs from germline, possibly due to a read error. The chain has TRBV5-6 and TRBJ2-7; unclear D gene. CDR1 is SGHDT and CDR2 is YYEEEE in the germline V gene. The CDR3 loop spans 11 amino acids. The CDR3 DNA follows: TGTGCCAGCAGCTCCTATCCCCAAGAGACCTTC. As protein: CASSSYPQETF.

This clonotype was observed once. Relative to the germline gene, one junction end is altered; a read error may explain this. The chain has TRBV7-2 and TRBJ1-3; unclear D gene. Germline V CDR1 and CDR2: SGHTA, FQGNSA. The CDR3 spans 14 residues. This CDR3 is CASSQSHSGNTIFF. The CDR3 region has the DNA TGTGCCAGCAGCCAATCACACTCGGGAAACACCATATTCTTT.

The rearrangement uses TRBV7-8 and TRBJ1-4, with D possibly TRBD1 on 6 matching bases. Germline V gene data show CDR1 as SGHVS and CDR2 as FQNEAQ. Trimming shortened V by 2 bases and J by 17 bases, and 24 bases separated the two germline ends. The CDR3 has 15 amino acids. CDR3 coding DNA: TGTGCCAGCAGCTTATCCCGGGGGACACATACGAGCAGTTTTTTT. Amino acids: CASSLSRGTHTSSFF. The complete variable domain, with remaining parts taken from reference TRBV7-8 and TRBJ1-4, reads GAGVSQSPRYKVAKRGQDVALRCDPISGHVSLFWYQQALGQGPEFLTYFQNEAQLDKSGLPSDRFFAERPEGSVSTLKIQRTQQEDSAVYLCASSLSRGTHTSSFFGSGTQLSVL.

As for this clonotype: A read error may explain this, as a much larger clone is one base away. As the CDR3 is not closed by the conserved phenylalanine or tryptophan, this likely results from a read error. This sequence joins TRBV6-5 and TRBJ1-1; 7 bases line up with TRBD1. V gave up 6 bases and J gave up 6 bases; unmatched junction bases: 10. Germline V gene data show CDR1 as MNHEY and CDR2 as SVGAGI. The CDR3 is made up of 14 amino acids. CDR3 nucleotides: TGTGCCAGCAGCCCTAACCGACAGGGTTCTGAAGCTTTCCTT. Its translation is CASSPNRQGSEAFL.

Turning to this clonotype: Lacking the conserved final phenylalanine or tryptophan, this CDR3 likely reflects a read error. The DNA is left out, because the CDR3 cannot be placed on it with certainty; the CDR3 is given as TCRdb lists it. The J gene is TRBJ2-7, the V gene TRBV5-1; TRBD1, the table's D call, lacks a check against the DNA. The CDR3 is 14 amino acids in total, end residues counted. CDR1 and CDR2 (germline): SGHRS, YFSETQ. CDR3 sequence: CASSSFRGAGERYS.

This clonotype has ten or more counts. In DNA, the CDR3 is TGCGCCAGCAGCCAAAGGCCGGGACAAGGCTATCAGCCCCAGCATTTT. Translating it yields CASSQRPGQGYQPQHF. The chain employs TRBV5-1 and TRBJ1-5; TRBD1 might be the D (6 bases). V lost 4 bases and J lost 5, with 19 bases in between. CDR3 length: 16 amino acids. CDR1 and CDR2 from the germline V gene are SGHRS and YFSETQ.

The chain joins TRBV7-2 to TRBJ2-3; 9 nucleotides line up with TRBD2. Trimming cost V 4 bases and J 9 bases; bases outside gene matches: 8. This CDR3 comprises 14 residues. Germline CDR1 and CDR2: SGHTA and FQGNSA. CDR3 sequence (DNA): TGTGCCAGCAGCTCCCTGCGGGAGGGTGAGACGCAGTATTTT. It translates to CASSSLREGETQYF.

The J gene is TRBJ2-6, the V gene TRBV7-2, with D unclear. V lost 6 bases to trimming and J lost 19 bases, with 28 bases between them. The CDR3 has 15 amino acids. Germline CDR1 and CDR2: SGHTA and FQGNSA. CDR3 residues: CASRSTIWQLLRATF. The CDR3 nucleotides read TGTGCCAGCAGGTCAACCATCTGGCAGCTTCTACGAGCAACTTTC.

The sample holds a few counts of this clonotype. V and J are TRBV20-1 and TRBJ2-7; TRBD1 matches at 7 bases. This CDR3 contains 13 residues. Germline CDR1 reads DFQATT; CDR2 reads SNEGSKA (reference sequence). Unmatched junction bases numbered 8, after V lost 6 bases and J lost 3 bases. The CDR3 loop reads CSAYTGTDYEQYF. The CDR3, as DNA: TGCAGTGCCTACACAGGGACAGACTACGAGCAGTACTTC.

The rearrangement uses TRBV19 and TRBJ2-7, with TRBD1 as a possible D gene (5 bases). Trimming removed 6 bases at V and 1 base at J, with 19 bases between. CDR3 size: 16 residues. Germline lookup yields CDR1 LNHDA and CDR2 SQIVND (reference sequence). The CDR3 loop reads CASSSTTRRTSYEQYF. The CDR3, as DNA: TGTGCCAGTAGCTCGACGACACGAAGGACATCCTACGAGCAGTACTTC.

The chain is built from TRBV20-1 and TRBJ2-7; 9 positions agree with TRBD2. V gave up 0 bases and J gave up 4 bases; unmatched junction bases: 7. Germline CDR1 DFQATT, CDR2 SNEGSKA (reference sequence). The CDR3 is made up of 15 amino acids. The CDR3 here is CSARDLRGREYEQYF. The CDR3 region has the DNA TGCAGTGCTAGAGATCTGCGCGGGAGGGAATACGAGCAGTACTTC.

The rearrangement joins TRBV19 to TRBJ2-7; D is uncertain. CDR3 length: 11 amino acids. V lost 11 bases to trimming and J lost 3 bases, with 11 bases between them. Germline loops: CDR1 LNHDA, CDR2 SQIVND (reference sequence). CDR3 DNA sequence: TGTGCCGTCGTAGGATACTACGAGCAGTACTTC. This encodes CAVVGYYEQYF.

The chain links TRBV11-2 to TRBJ2-7; TRBD2 matches 7 bases. The V gene end was trimmed by 6 bases and the J gene end by 1 base; junction bases not matched to a gene: 12. Germline values: CDR1 SGHAT, CDR2 FQNNGV. There are 16 residues in the CDR3. DNA for the CDR3: TGTGCCAGCAGTGCTCCCTCTAGCGGCAATTCCTACGAGCAGTACTTC. Translating it yields CASSAPSSGNSYEQYF.

As concerns this clonotype: A read error may explain this, as a much larger clone is one base away. The rearrangement links TRBV12-3 or TRBV12-4 to TRBJ2-3, with 11 bases matching TRBD2. CDR3 size: 18 residues. This CDR3 reads CARSFKSRLAGSTDTQYF. Written as DNA, the CDR3 is TGTGCCCGCAGTTTTAAGTCTCGACTAGCGGGGAGCACAGATACGCAGTATTTT.

The chain links TRBV2 to TRBJ2-2, with 8 positions matching TRBD1. V shed 8 bases, J shed 6 bases, and the junction held 2 bases outside the gene matches. The CDR3 length is 12 residues. In germline, CDR1 is SNHLY, CDR2 FYNNEI. CDR3 region: CASAGQAGELFF. The DNA of the CDR3 is TGTGCCAGCGCGGGACAGGCCGGGGAGCTGTTTTTT.

V is TRBV10-1 and J is TRBJ1-5; TRBD1 matches at 9 bases. V shed 6 bases, J shed 9 bases, and the junction held 12 bases outside the gene matches. The CDR3 consists of 15 residues. Germline V gene lookup returns CDR1 WNHNN and CDR2 SYGVQD (reference sequence). DNA for the CDR3: TGCGCCAGCAGCCTCAAACAGGGGGCCCCCCGGCCCCAGCATTTT. Translated, it gives CASSLKQGAPRPQHF.

The chain joins TRBV6-2 or TRBV6-3 to TRBJ1-2; D remains ambiguous. V dropped 6 bases and J dropped 4 bases, with 15 bases sitting between them. The V gene's germline CDR1 is MNHEY and CDR2 SVGEGT. The CDR3 runs 14 residues. CDR3 in DNA: TGTGCCAGCAGGATAGGATCGCAGTCCTATGGCTACACCTTC. The encoded protein is CASRIGSQSYGYTF.

This clonotype was counted ten times or more. The J gene is TRBJ1-2, the V gene TRBV20-1, with a weak D call TRBD1 (5 bases). The CDR3 sequence is 11 residues long. Germline lookup yields CDR1 DFQATT and CDR2 SNEGSKA (reference sequence). Trimming cost V 2 bases and J 7 bases, with 8 bases left between them. CDR3 sequence: CSARPGSGYTF. CDR3 nucleotides: TGCAGTGCTAGACCAGGGAGTGGCTACACCTTC.

This clonotype was counted a few times. V usage is TRBV20-1 and J usage is TRBJ2-5; 7 nucleotides line up with TRBD1. The CDR3 extends over 13 amino acids. In germline, CDR1 is DFQATT, CDR2 SNEGSKA (reference sequence). Germline trimming cut 5 bases from V and 5 bases from J; bases unmatched to any gene: 8. This chain's CDR3 is CSAARQGLETQYF. The CDR3 bases are TGCAGTGCTGCCCGACAGGGCTTGGAGACCCAGTACTTC.

A remark on this clonotype: As the CDR3 is not closed by the conserved phenylalanine or tryptophan, this likely results from a read error. The limits of the CDR3 on the DNA are not certain, so only TCRdb's listed CDR3 is given. The chain uses TRBV2 and TRBJ2-5; TRBD1 is the table's D call, not checked against the DNA. The germline V gene has CDR1 SNHLY and CDR2 FYNNEI. The CDR3 has 16 amino acids, counting both end residues. This CDR3 reads CASSEGTGKYEQYFGP.

As for this clonotype: The CDR3 does not end in the conserved phenylalanine or tryptophan, so this is likely a read error. Because the CDR3's place on the DNA is in doubt, the DNA is left out and the CDR3 is given as listed by TCRdb. The V gene is TRBV2, the J gene TRBJ1-5. Looked up from germline, CDR1 is SNHLY and CDR2 is FYNNEI. Termini included, the CDR3 measures 15 amino acids. This CDR3 is CASSARRADNQYQRL.

This clonotype appeared a few times. The chain carries TRBV19 and TRBJ2-1; 9 bases align to TRBD1. V lost 4 bases, J lost 9 bases, and 7 bases stayed unmatched. The CDR3 is made up of 14 amino acids. Germline CDR1 LNHDA, CDR2 SQIVND (reference sequence). CDR3 sequence reads: CASSTGQGRIEQFF. The CDR3 region has the DNA TGTGCCAGTAGTACCGGACAGGGGCGGATTGAGCAGTTCTTC.